One sample yielded the 25 T cell receptor beta chains listed below, sequenced in a study of post-analysis software for immune sequencing data. General study findings and limits: The five TRBV segments detected at higher frequency in patients than in controls included TRBV5-6, TRBV5-1 and TRBV20-1.

Every TCR beta cDNA library bore unique molecular identifiers. TCRdb ran MiXCR on the PCR reads and lists one entry per CDR3 protein. The table lists under 900,000 distinct CDR3 sequences, about 53% of them singletons. These receptors lack a known antigen. The sequencing input was blood. Receptors were obtained from a girl aged 10 to 17 with multiple sclerosis.

A word on this clonotype: Mismatch with germline at one junction end may stem from a read error. V is TRBV7-9 and J is TRBJ1-2; D ambiguous. The CDR3 is 12 residues long. Per the germline V gene, CDR1 is SEHNR and CDR2 is FQNEAQ (reference sequence). In DNA form, the CDR3 reads TGTGCCAGCGGTACAAGTAACCATGGCTACACCTTC. This sequence encodes CASGTSNHGYTF.

The V gene is TRBV5-1, the J gene TRBJ2-6; D not resolved. V was shortened by 3 bases and J by 0 bases, with 4 bases between the two germline ends. The CDR3 is made up of 14 amino acids. Germline V gene sequence: CDR1 SGHRS, CDR2 YFSETQ. The DNA of the CDR3 is TGCGCCAGCAGCTATTACTCTGGGGCCAACGTCCTGACTTTC. Translated: CASSYYSGANVLTF.

The chain links TRBV29-1 to TRBJ2-3; 12 nucleotides line up with TRBD2. The CDR3 extends over 21 amino acids. Germline V gives CDR1 SQVTM, CDR2 ANQGSEA. V lost 3 bases and J lost 0; bases outside the gene matches: 19. The CDR3 spells CSVDDSQVGLAGADSTDTQYF. For the CDR3, the DNA is TGCAGCGTTGATGATTCCCAGGTGGGACTAGCGGGCGCGGATAGCACAGATACGCAGTATTTT.

The V call is TRBV29-1, the J call TRBJ2-3; 8 bases map to TRBD2. V shed 1 base and J 4 bases; nucleotides not matched to a gene: 10. Germline CDR1 SQVTM, CDR2 ANQGSEA. The CDR3 has 16 amino acids. The CDR3, as DNA: TGCAGCGTTGAAGGGTCGAGCGGGGGATTTGCAGATACGCAGTATTTT. Its translation is CSVEGSSGGFADTQYF.

This clonotype was seen a handful of times. This sequence joins TRBV12-3 or TRBV12-4 and TRBJ2-7; 10 bases fit TRBD2. The J segment lost 11 bases and the V segment lost 4 bases, leaving 8 bases of the junction unmatched. The CDR3 sequence is 13 residues long. DNA for the CDR3: TGTGCCAGCAGTTCCCTAGCGGGAGTGATTGAGTACTTC. Translated: CASSSLAGVIEYF.

V gene TRBV29-1 combines with J gene TRBJ2-7, with a possible D match to TRBD2 (6 bases). The CDR3 loop spans 13 amino acids. CDR1 SQVTM and CDR2 ANQGSEA come from the germline V gene. V gave up 4 bases and J gave up 3 bases, with 13 bases separating them. The CDR3 loop is CSVVGGIYYEQYF. The CDR3 DNA sequence: TGCAGCGTTGTCGGGGGTATTTACTACGAGCAGTACTTC.

As regards this clonotype: The conserved phenylalanine or tryptophan is not found at the CDR3 terminus, so this likely reflects a read error. The chain couples TRBV12-3 or TRBV12-4 to TRBJ2-3, with D tentatively TRBD1 (6 bases). The CDR3 length is 15 residues. V was pared by 6 bases and J by 0 bases, with 13 bases between. In nucleotides, the CDR3 is TGTGCCAGCAGGCACGGACAGACTAGCACAGATACGCAGTATTCT. It encodes CASRHGQTSTDTQYS.

The CDR3 is CASSFGVYEKLFF. In DNA form, the CDR3 reads TGTGCCAGCAGCTTTGGCGTGTATGAAAAACTGTTTTTT. J is TRBJ1-4 and V is TRBV7-9; no clear D gene. Germline V gene sequence: CDR1 SEHNR, CDR2 FQNEAQ (reference sequence). This CDR3 has 13 amino acids. Trimming stripped 3 bases from V and 6 bases from J, with 8 bases between. Full variable domain (rest looked up from reference TRBV7-9 and TRBJ1-4): DTGVSQNPRHKITKRGQNVTFRCDPISEHNRLYWYRQTLGQGPEFLTYFQNEAQLEKSRLLSDRFSAERPKGSFSTLEIQRTEQGDSAMYLCASSFGVYEKLFFGSGTQLSVL.

The chain combines TRBV20-1 with TRBJ2-3; possible D gene TRBD2, 5 bases. This CDR3 region has 14 residues. Germline CDR1 reads DFQATT; CDR2 reads SNEGSKA (reference sequence). V lost 3 bases and J 5 bases, leaving 15 bases between the germline ends. The CDR3 DNA follows: TGCAGTGCTAGGAGGACTCCGCTTGTAGATACGCAGTATTTT. Translation: CSARRTPLVDTQYF.

This clonotype was picked up one time. The V call is TRBV4-2, the J call TRBJ2-4; D is uncertain. The J call could be wrong; TRBJ2-7 is a better fit for the DNA end. This CDR3 has 15 amino acids. Germline CDR1 is LGHNA and CDR2 is YNFKEQ. CDR3 bases: TGTGCCAGCAGCCAAGATGGCCACCTGATCTACGAGCAGTACTTC. Its protein product is CASSQDGHLIYEQYF.

This rearrangement joins TRBV5-1 to TRBJ2-7, with TRBD1 matching 10 bases. The CDR3 contains 15 residues. Germline trimming cut 5 bases from V and 7 bases from J; bases unmatched to any gene: 12. Germline V gene data show CDR1 as SGHRS and CDR2 as YFSETQ. The CDR3 region is CASRTVDRGSNEQYF. CDR3 nucleotides: TGCGCCAGCAGAACCGTGGACAGGGGGTCGAATGAGCAGTACTTC.

This sequence joins TRBV18 and TRBJ2-7, with TRBD2 matching 7 bases. The CDR3 sequence is 16 residues long. V gave up 0 bases and J gave up 4 bases; unmatched junction bases: 9. Looked up from germline, CDR1 is KGHSH and CDR2 is LQKENI. The CDR3 region is CASSPPAWEGSYEQYF. The CDR3 DNA reads TGTGCCAGCTCACCACCGGCGTGGGAGGGGTCTTACGAGCAGTACTTC.

The chain has TRBV12-3 or TRBV12-4 and TRBJ2-7; 8 bases match TRBD1. The junction had 6 bases not matched to a gene; V was cut back by 5 bases and J by 12 bases. CDR3 length: 11 residues. CDR3 DNA sequence: TGTGCCAGCAGTGGACAGGGCGGGCTGTACTTC. Amino acid sequence: CASSGQGGLYF.

The genes are TRBV7-2 and TRBJ2-3; D gene ambiguous. This CDR3 region has 11 residues. Trimming took off 8 bases at V and 4 bases at J, with 7 bases between the two ends. Germline CDR1 SGHTA, CDR2 FQGNSA. CDR3 nucleotides: TGTGCCAGCCAAGTCGCAGATACGCAGTATTTT. The encoded protein is CASQVADTQYF.

The chain is built from TRBV7-8 and TRBJ2-1; 8 bases map to TRBD2. The V segment lost 5 bases and the J segment 5 bases; nucleotides outside the gene matches: 8. The CDR3 is 15 residues long. Germline V gene data show CDR1 as SGHVS and CDR2 as FQNEAQ. The CDR3 here is CASSLRGGQNNEQFF. The CDR3 nucleotides are TGTGCCAGCAGCCTTCGGGGGGGCCAGAACAATGAGCAGTTCTTC.

V gene TRBV15 combines with J gene TRBJ1-5, with D uncertain. Germline CDR1 LNHNV, CDR2 YYDKDF (reference sequence). V was shortened by 0 bases and J by 6 bases, with 3 bases between the two germline ends. The CDR3 sequence is 12 residues long. In DNA form, the CDR3 reads TGTGCCACCAGCAGAGAGGTTCAGCCCCAGCATTTT. This gives the protein CATSREVQPQHF.

This clonotype was seen many times. The chain recombines TRBV6-9 with TRBJ2-7; 8 nucleotides match TRBD1. Unmatched junction bases numbered 15, after V lost 6 bases and J lost 5 bases. The germline gives CDR1 MNHGY, CDR2 SVAAGI. The CDR3 is made up of 16 amino acids. In DNA form, the CDR3 reads TGTGCCAGCAGGGGGGACAGGCGGTCCCCTTCGCACGAGCAGTACTTC. Its translation: CASRGDRRSPSHEQYF.

V and J are TRBV6-1 and TRBJ2-1; TRBD2 might be the D (6 bases). The V end was cut by 0 bases, the J end by 7 bases, with 10 bases between. The germline V gene has CDR1 MNHNS and CDR2 SASEGT. This CDR3 contains 14 residues. CDR3 in amino acids: CASSEAGSGNEQFF. The CDR3 DNA reads as TGTGCCAGCAGTGAAGCCGGGAGCGGGAATGAGCAGTTCTTC.

The V call is TRBV27, the J call TRBJ2-7, with D possibly TRBD1 on 6 matching bases. The CDR3 has 15 residues. Germline lookup yields CDR1 MNHEY and CDR2 SMNVEV (reference sequence). V shed 3 bases and J shed 3 bases, with 15 bases lying between them. The CDR3 sequence: CASSFTGPLDYEQYF. CDR3 DNA: TGTGCCAGCAGTTTCACAGGGCCCCTGGACTACGAGCAGTACTTC.

This clonotype showed up just a few times. The chain's CDR3 is CSARDMESGANVLTF. In DNA form, the CDR3 reads TGCAGCGCCCGGGACATGGAATCTGGGGCCAACGTCCTGACTTTC. The chain uses TRBV29-1 and TRBJ2-6, with D perhaps TRBD1 (6 bases). The CDR3 spans 15 residues. Germline CDR1 SQVTM, CDR2 ANQGSEA. Trimming took off 7 bases at V and 1 base at J, with 14 bases between the two ends.

The rearrangement joins TRBV3-1 to TRBJ1-5; TRBD1 aligns across 7 bases. V lost 1 base and J lost 7; bases outside the gene matches: 1. This CDR3 comprises 13 residues. Germline V gives CDR1 LGHDT, CDR2 YNNKEL (reference sequence). CDR3 DNA: TGTGCCAGCAGCCAAGTCAGGGGGCAGCCCCAGCATTTT. This gives the protein CASSQVRGQPQHF.

CDR3 protein: CASSRYLEVNEQFF. The CDR3 DNA follows: TGCGCCAGCAGCCGATACCTAGAGGTGAATGAGCAGTTCTTC. The chain carries TRBV4-1 and TRBJ2-1; D gene uncertain. V was trimmed by 4 bases and J by 7 bases, leaving 14 bases between them. The CDR3 is 14 residues long. Germline V gene data show CDR1 as MGHRA and CDR2 as YSYEKL.

Worth noting for this clonotype: One end of the junction is discordant with germline, which a read error may explain. V and J are TRBV29-1 and TRBJ1-5, with TRBD1 identical over 7 bases. There are 14 residues in the CDR3. Per the germline V gene, CDR1 is SQVTM and CDR2 is ANQGSEA. CDR3 DNA: TGCAGCGTTGCCACGACAGGGAGATATCAGCCCCACCATTTT. Amino acids: CSVATTGRYQPHHF.

The chain carries TRBV15 and TRBJ2-6; no definite D call. The germline V gene has CDR1 LNHNV and CDR2 YYDKDF (reference sequence). Trimming took 3 bases from V and 4 from J, leaving 10 bases between them. The CDR3 totals 15 residues. The CDR3 sequence: CATSSSGSGANVLTF. Written as DNA, the CDR3 is TGTGCCACCAGCAGTAGTGGGTCCGGGGCCAACGTCCTGACTTTC.

The genes are TRBV27 and TRBJ1-2; a weak D match, TRBD1 (5 bases). The CDR3 loop spans 15 amino acids. Germline assignment: CDR1 MNHEY and CDR2 SMNVEV (reference sequence). V was shortened by 6 bases and J by 4 bases, with 18 bases between the two germline ends. CDR3 sequence reads: CASSPTGEGGYGYTF. DNA of the CDR3: TGTGCCAGCAGCCCGACGGGGGAAGGTGGCTATGGCTACACCTTC.